Listed below are T cell receptor beta chains from one sample, sequenced in a study of blood T cell repertoires in COVID-19. The protocol was immunoSEQ multiplex PCR, while the TCRdb copy is restricted to in-frame clones and leaves out a portion. Of about 130,000 clones in the sample, about 70% are singletons; the top ten hold around 5.9%. Sequencing was done on a sample of peripheral blood. These TCRs come from a man in his fifties or sixties with acute or convalescent COVID-19. Each CDR3 is given with its conserved first and last residue. D genes are given only for firm matches. Size values are once, few and many counts, or a class for expanded clones, and some rows have none.

v_gene: TRBV29-1; j_gene: TRBJ1-3; abundance: NA; d_gene: NA; CDR3aa: CSAGTAGNTIYF; CDR3nt: TGCAGCGCCGGGACTGCTGGAAACACCATATATTTT
v_gene: TRBV5-1; j_gene: TRBJ1-2; abundance: few; d_gene: NA; CDR3aa: CASSLEGDYGYTF; CDR3nt: TGCGCCAGCAGCTTGGAAGGGGACTATGGCTACACCTTC
v_gene: TRBV6-5; j_gene: TRBJ2-1; abundance: NA; d_gene: TRBD2; CDR3aa: CASSPSGNRGNEQFF; CDR3nt: TGTGCCAGCAGTCCTAGCGGGAATCGGGGCAATGAGCAGTTCTTC
v_gene: TRBV5-6; j_gene: TRBJ1-2; abundance: NA; d_gene: TRBD1; CDR3aa: CASTPVQGTGNYGYTF; CDR3nt: TGTGCCAGCACTCCGGTACAGGGGACGGGTAACTATGGCTACACCTTC
v_gene: TRBV24-1; j_gene: TRBJ1-5; abundance: NA; d_gene: NA; CDR3aa: CATSEALAGNQPQHF; CDR3nt: TGTGCCACCAGTGAGGCCCTAGCAGGCAATCAGCCCCAGCATTTT
v_gene: TRBV28; j_gene: TRBJ1-6; abundance: NA; d_gene: TRBD1; CDR3aa: CASSLSDRGSSPLHF; CDR3nt: TGTGCCAGCAGTTTGAGTGACAGGGGAAGTTCACCCCTCCACTTT
v_gene: TRBV11-2; j_gene: TRBJ1-1; abundance: NA; d_gene: TRBD1; CDR3aa: CASSLGQGNFVNTEAFF; CDR3nt: TGTGCCAGCAGCTTAGGACAGGGAAATTTTGTGAACACTGAAGCTTTCTTT
v_gene: TRBV19; j_gene: TRBJ1-2; abundance: NA; d_gene: TRBD1; CDR3aa: CASSPGQGGHGYTF; CDR3nt: TGTGCCAGTAGTCCGGGACAGGGAGGTCATGGCTACACCTTC
v_gene: TRBV7-3; j_gene: TRBJ2-1; abundance: NA; d_gene: TRBD2; CDR3aa: CASSFKTSGIDEQFF; CDR3nt: TGTGCCAGCAGCTTCAAGACTAGCGGGATAGATGAGCAGTTCTTC
v_gene: TRBV2; j_gene: TRBJ1-5; abundance: NA; d_gene: NA; CDR3aa: CASSAQAYSNQPQHF; CDR3nt: TGTGCCAGCAGTGCTCAGGCATATAGCAATCAGCCCCAGCATTTT
v_gene: TRBV20-1; j_gene: TRBJ1-2; abundance: NA; d_gene: NA; CDR3aa: CSASQGIGYGYTF; CDR3nt: TGCAGTGCTAGTCAGGGAATTGGGTATGGCTACACCTTC
v_gene: TRBV18; j_gene: TRBJ1-2; abundance: NA; d_gene: TRBD1; CDR3aa: CASSRQGDSYGYTF; CDR3nt: TGTGCCAGCTCCCGACAGGGGGACAGCTATGGCTACACCTTC
v_gene: TRBV24-1; j_gene: TRBJ2-5; abundance: NA; d_gene: TRBD1; CDR3aa: CATSDPSGGLETQYF; CDR3nt: TGTGCCACCAGTGACCCTTCAGGGGGCTTGGAGACCCAGTACTTC